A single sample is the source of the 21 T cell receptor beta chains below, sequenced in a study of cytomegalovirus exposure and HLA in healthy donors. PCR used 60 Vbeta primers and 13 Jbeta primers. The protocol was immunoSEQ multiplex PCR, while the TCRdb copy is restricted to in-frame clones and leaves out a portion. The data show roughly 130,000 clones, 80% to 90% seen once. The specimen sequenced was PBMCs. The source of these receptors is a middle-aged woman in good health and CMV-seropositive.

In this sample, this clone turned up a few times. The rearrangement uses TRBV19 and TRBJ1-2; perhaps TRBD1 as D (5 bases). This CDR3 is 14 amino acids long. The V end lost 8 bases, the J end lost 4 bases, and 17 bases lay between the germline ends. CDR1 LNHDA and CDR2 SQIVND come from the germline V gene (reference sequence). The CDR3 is CASVTPGGIYGYTF. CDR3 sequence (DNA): TGTGCCAGTGTAACCCCGGGGGGTATCTATGGCTACACCTTC. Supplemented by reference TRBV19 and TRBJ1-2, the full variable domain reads DGGITQSPKYLFRKEGQNVTLSCEQNLNHDAMYWYRQDPGQGLRLIYYSQIVNDFQKGDIAEGYSVSREKKESFPLTVTSAQKNPTAFYLCASVTPGGIYGYTFGSGTRLTVV.

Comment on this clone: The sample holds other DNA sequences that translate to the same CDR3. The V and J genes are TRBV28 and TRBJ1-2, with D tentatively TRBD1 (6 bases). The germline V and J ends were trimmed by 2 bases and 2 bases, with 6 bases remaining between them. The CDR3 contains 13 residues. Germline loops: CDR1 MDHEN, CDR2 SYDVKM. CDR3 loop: CASSLGQNYGYTF. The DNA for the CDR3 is TGTGCCAGCAGTTTAGGACAGAACTATGGCTACACCTTC.

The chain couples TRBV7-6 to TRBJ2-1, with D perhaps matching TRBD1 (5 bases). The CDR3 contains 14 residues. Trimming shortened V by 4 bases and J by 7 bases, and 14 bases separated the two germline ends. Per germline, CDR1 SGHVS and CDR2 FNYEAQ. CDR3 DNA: TGTGCCAGCAGCTACTTAGCAGGGCGGAATGAGCAGTTCTTC. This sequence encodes CASSYLAGRNEQFF.

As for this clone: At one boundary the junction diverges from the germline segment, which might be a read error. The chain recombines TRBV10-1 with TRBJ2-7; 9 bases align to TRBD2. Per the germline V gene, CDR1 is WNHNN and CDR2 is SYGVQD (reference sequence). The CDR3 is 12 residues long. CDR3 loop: CASSEGLAGLNF. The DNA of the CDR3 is TGCGCCAGCAGTGAGGGGCTAGCGGGATTAAACTTC.

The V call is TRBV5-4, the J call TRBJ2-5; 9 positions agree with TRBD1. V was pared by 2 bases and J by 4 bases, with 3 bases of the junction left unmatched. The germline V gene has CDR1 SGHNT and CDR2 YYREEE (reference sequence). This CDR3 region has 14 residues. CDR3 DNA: TGTGCCAGCAGCTTAATGACAGGGGGAGAGACCCAGTACTTC. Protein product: CASSLMTGGETQYF. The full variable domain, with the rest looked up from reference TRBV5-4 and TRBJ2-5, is ETGVTQSPTHLIKTRGQQVTLRCSSQSGHNTVSWYQQALGQGPQFIFQYYREEENGRGNFPPRFSGLQFPNYSSELNVNALELDDSALYLCASSLMTGGETQYFGPGTRLLVL.

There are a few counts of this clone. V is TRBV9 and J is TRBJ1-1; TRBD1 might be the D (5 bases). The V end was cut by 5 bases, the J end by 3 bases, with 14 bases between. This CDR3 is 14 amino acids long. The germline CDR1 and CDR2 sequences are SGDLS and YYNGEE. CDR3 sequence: CASSTGTGDTEAFF. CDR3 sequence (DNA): TGTGCCAGCAGTACCGGGACGGGGGACACTGAAGCTTTCTTT.

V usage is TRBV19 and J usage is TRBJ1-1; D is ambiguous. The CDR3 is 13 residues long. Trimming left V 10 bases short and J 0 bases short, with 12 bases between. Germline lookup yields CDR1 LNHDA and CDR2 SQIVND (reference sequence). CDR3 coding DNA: TGTGCCACCATACAGAGTTTGAACACTGAAGCTTTCTTT. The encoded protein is CATIQSLNTEAFF.

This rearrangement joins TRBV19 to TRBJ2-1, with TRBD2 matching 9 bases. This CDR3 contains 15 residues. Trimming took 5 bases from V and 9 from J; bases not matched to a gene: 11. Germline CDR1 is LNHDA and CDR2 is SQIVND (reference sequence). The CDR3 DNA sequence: TGTGCCAGTAGTCCCTATCCGGAGCGGGGGGTTGAGCAGTTCTTC. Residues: CASSPYPERGVEQFF.

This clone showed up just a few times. Here the CDR3 reads CASSHNLDGGQYF. The CDR3 region has the DNA TGTGCCAGCAGCCACAACTTGGACGGGGGGCAGTACTTC. The rearrangement joins TRBV9 to TRBJ2-7, with D possibly matching TRBD2 (6 bases). The CDR3 sequence is 13 residues long. Germline V gene data show CDR1 as SGDLS and CDR2 as YYNGEE. Trimming stripped 4 bases from V and 9 bases from J, with 17 bases between.

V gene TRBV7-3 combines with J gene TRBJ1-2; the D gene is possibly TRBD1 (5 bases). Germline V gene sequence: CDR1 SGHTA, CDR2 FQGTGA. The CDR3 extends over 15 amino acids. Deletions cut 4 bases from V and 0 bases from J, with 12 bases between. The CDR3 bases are TGTGCCAGCAGCTCTGACAGCTTCACTAACTATGGCTACACCTTC. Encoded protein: CASSSDSFTNYGYTF. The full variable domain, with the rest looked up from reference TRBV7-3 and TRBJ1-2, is GAGVSQTPSNKVTEKGKYVELRCDPISGHTALYWYRQSLGQGPEFLIYFQGTGAADDSGLPNDRFFAVRPEGSVSTLKIQRTERGDSAVYLCASSSDSFTNYGYTFGSGTRLTVV.

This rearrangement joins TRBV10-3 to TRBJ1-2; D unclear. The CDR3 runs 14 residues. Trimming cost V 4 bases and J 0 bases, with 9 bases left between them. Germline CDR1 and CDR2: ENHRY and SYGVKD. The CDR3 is CAISVRGANYGYTF. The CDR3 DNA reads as TGTGCCATCAGTGTTCGGGGAGCTAACTATGGCTACACCTTC.

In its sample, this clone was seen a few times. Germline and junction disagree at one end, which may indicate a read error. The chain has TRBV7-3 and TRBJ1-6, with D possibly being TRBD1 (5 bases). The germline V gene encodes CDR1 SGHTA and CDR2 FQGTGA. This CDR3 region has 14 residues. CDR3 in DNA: TGTGCCAGCAGCCCAGGGTCCTCTAATTCACCCCTCCACTTT. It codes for CASSPGSSNSPLHF.

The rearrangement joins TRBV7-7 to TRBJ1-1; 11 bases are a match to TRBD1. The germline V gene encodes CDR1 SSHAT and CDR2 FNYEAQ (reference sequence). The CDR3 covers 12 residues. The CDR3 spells CGQDRGQSEAFF. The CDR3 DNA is TGTGGACAGGACAGGGGGCAAAGTGAAGCTTTCTTT.

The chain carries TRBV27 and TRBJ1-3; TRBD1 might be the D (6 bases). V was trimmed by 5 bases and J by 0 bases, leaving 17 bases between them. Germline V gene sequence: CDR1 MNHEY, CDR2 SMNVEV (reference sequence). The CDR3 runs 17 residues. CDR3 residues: CASSSAGTWSSGNTIYF. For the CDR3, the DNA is TGTGCCAGCAGTAGCGCCGGGACATGGAGCTCTGGAAACACCATATATTTT.

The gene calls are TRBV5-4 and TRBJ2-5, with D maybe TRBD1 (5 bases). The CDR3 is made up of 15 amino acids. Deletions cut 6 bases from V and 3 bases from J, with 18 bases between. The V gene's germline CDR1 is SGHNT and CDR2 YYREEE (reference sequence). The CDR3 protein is CASTRPGQSKETQYF. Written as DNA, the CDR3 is TGTGCCAGCACCCGGCCAGGGCAGAGCAAAGAGACCCAGTACTTC.

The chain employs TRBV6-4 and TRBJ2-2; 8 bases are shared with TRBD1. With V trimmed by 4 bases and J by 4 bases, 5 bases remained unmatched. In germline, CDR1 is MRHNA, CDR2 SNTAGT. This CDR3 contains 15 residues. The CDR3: CASSADRVPTGELFF. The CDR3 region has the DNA TGTGCCAGCAGTGCGGACAGGGTGCCCACCGGGGAGCTGTTTTTT.

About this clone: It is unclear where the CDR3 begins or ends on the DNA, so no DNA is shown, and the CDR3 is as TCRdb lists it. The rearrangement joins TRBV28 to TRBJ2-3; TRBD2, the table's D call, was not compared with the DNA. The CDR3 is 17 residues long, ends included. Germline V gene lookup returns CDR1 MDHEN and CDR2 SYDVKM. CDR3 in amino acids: CASSSSGLGDSTDTQYF.

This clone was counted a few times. The DNA of the CDR3 is TGTGCCAGCAGCTTAGCCTCCCGGGACAGGGGGGTCTCTGGGGCCAACGTCCTGACTTTC. This encodes CASSLASRDRGVSGANVLTF. The chain joins TRBV7-2 to TRBJ2-6; 11 nucleotides align to TRBD1. The germline V gene encodes CDR1 SGHTA and CDR2 FQGNSA. The J segment lost 0 bases and the V segment lost 0 bases, leaving 7 bases of the junction unmatched. The CDR3 sequence is 20 residues long.

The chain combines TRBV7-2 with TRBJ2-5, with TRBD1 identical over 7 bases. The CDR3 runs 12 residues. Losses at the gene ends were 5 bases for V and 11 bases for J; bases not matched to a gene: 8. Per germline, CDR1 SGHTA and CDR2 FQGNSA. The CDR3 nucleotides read TGTGCCAGCAGCCCCGGACAGGAGAAGCAGTACTTC. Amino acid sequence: CASSPGQEKQYF. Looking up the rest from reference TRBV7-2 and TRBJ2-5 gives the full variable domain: GAGVSQSPSNKVTEKGKDVELRCDPISGHTALYWYRQSLGQGLEFLIYFQGNSAPDKSGLPSDRFSAERTGGSVSTLTIQRTQQEDSAVYLCASSPGQEKQYFGPGTRLLVL.

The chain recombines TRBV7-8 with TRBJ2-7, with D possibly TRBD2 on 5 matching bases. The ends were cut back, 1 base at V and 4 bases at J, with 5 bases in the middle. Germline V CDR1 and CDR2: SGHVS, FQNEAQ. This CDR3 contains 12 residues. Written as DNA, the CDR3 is TGTGCCAGCAGCTTAGGGGAGTACGAGCAGTACTTC. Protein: CASSLGEYEQYF.

For the CDR3, the DNA is TGTGCCAGTACCCGCCGGACAGGGAACTACGAGCAGTACTTC. Translating gives CASTRRTGNYEQYF. This sequence joins TRBV28 and TRBJ2-7; 8 nucleotides line up with TRBD1. V lost 9 bases, J lost 3 bases, and 10 bases stayed unmatched. Germline lookup yields CDR1 MDHEN and CDR2 SYDVKM. CDR3 length: 14 residues.